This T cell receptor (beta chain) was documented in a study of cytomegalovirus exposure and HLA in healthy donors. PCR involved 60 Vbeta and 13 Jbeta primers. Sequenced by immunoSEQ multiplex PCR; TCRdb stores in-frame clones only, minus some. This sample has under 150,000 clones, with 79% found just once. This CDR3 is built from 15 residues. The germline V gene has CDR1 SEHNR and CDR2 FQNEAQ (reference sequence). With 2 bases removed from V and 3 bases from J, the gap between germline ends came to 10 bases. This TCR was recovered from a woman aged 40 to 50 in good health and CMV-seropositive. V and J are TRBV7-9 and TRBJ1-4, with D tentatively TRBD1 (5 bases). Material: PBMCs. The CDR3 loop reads CASSLLGDSNEKLFF. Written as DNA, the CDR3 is TGTGCCAGCAGCTTATTAGGGGATTCTAATGAAAAACTGTTTTTT.